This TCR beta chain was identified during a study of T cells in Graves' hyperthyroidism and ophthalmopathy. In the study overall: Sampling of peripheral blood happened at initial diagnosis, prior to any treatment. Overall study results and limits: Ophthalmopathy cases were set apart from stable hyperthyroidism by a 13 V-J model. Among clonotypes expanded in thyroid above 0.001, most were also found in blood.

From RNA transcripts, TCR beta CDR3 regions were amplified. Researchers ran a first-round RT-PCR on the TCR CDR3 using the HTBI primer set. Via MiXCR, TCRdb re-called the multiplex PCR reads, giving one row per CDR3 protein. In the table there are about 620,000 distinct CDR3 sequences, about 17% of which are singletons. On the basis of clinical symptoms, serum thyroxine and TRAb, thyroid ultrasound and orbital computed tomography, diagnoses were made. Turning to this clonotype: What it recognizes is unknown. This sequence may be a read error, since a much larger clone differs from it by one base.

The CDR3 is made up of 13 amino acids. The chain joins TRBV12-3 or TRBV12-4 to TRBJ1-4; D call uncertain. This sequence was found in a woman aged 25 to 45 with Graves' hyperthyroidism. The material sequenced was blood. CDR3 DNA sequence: TGTGTCAGCAGTTTGGTGGGGTATGAAAAACTGTTTTTT. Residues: CVSSLVGYEKLFF.